This TCR beta chain was captured by sequencing in a study of T-cell reconstitution after alpha-beta-depleted transplantation in children. CDR3 length equals 17 residues. Looked up from germline, CDR1 is SGHRS and CDR2 is YFSETQ. V shed 0 bases, J shed 7 bases, and the junction held 12 bases outside the gene matches. This clonotype was recorded many times. TCRbeta library construction was performed incorporating unique molecular identifiers. TCRdb reanalysed the PCR reads using MiXCR and keeps one entry per CDR3 protein. The table includes around 72,000 distinct CDR3 sequences, just under 5% detected once.

The chain uses TRBV5-1 and TRBJ2-1; 8 bases align to TRBD1. This TCR derives from a boy less than two years old who had a stem cell transplant for acute myeloid leukemia, so the T cells may come from the graft donor. Source: PBMCs, mostly from graft donor cells, taken 180 days after TCRalphabeta/CD19-depleted stem cell transplant. The CDR3 nucleotides are TGCGCCAGCAGCTTGGCCGGTATCGGGACAGGCTCGAATGAGCAGTTCTTC. Translation: CASSLAGIGTGSNEQFF.